The source of this TCR beta chain is a study of shared clonotypes between healthy human individuals. Comments on this clone: What it binds is not known.

Regarding the study as a whole: Naive subsets generally exceeded memory subsets in estimated richness.

Clones were read by immunoSEQ multiplex PCR, and TCRdb kept only the in-frame ones, dropping some. The repertoire holds approximately 1.9 million clones, with about 93% as singletons. Naive CD8 populations comprised CD45RO-negative cells positively selected for CCR7, excluding terminally differentiated effector memory CD45RA+ cells. Healthy HIV-negative adults with no recent acute infections or vaccinations were recruited as donors. Trimming pared 1 base from V and 2 bases from J, leaving 7 bases between. CDR1 MNHEY and CDR2 SMNVEV come from the germline V gene (reference sequence). The CDR3 is 14 amino acids.

The chain couples TRBV27 to TRBJ2-3; D call uncertain. Sequenced input: naive CD8+ T cells from PBMCs. The clonotype comes from a man in his late teens or twenties in good health. Some clones in this sample may be carry-over from other donors' samples. CDR3 nucleotides: TGTGCCAGCAGTTTATGGCCGAACACAGATACGCAGTATTTT. Its protein is CASSLWPNTDTQYF.